The 11 T cell receptor beta chains listed next were all sequenced from one sample in a study of OX40 agonist ivuxolimab in advanced cancers. Library preparation used the immunoSEQ multiplex PCR assay. What TCRdb holds here is the immuneACCESS table cut down to in-frame rearrangements. Part of the clones is not present; checked against another copy, under half of the missing clones reflect an unresolved V gene, and the others are unexplained. For this sample the table gives some 57,000 clones, of which about 90% were detected only once. The ten top clones hold approximately 23% of the sample. The material was CD4+ or CD8+ T cells sorted from blood, obtained in a trial of the OX40 agonist ivuxolimab. The origin of the receptors is an adult with an advanced solid tumor such as melanoma, head and neck, liver or kidney cancer.

This chain connects TRBV7-9 to TRBJ1-2; TRBD1 might be the D (5 bases). In germline, CDR1 is SEHNR, CDR2 FQNEAQ (reference sequence). V lost 4 bases and J 0 bases, leaving 6 bases between the germline ends. The CDR3 totals 13 residues. DNA for the CDR3: TGTGCCAGCAGCTCGACAGCTAACTATGGCTACACCTTC. It specifies CASSSTANYGYTF.

The V gene is TRBV5-1, the J gene TRBJ1-6, with D possibly being TRBD1 (5 bases). Germline CDR1 and CDR2: SGHRS and YFSETQ. The CDR3 is 16 amino acids. Trimming cost V 2 bases and J 0 bases, with 9 bases left between them. CDR3 sequence reads: CASSLKGSSYNSPLHF. The CDR3 coding sequence is TGCGCCAGCAGCTTAAAGGGGAGCTCCTATAATTCACCCCTCCACTTT.

This chain uses TRBV28 with TRBJ2-1, with a possible D match to TRBD2 (5 bases). The CDR3 has 16 amino acids. Germline values: CDR1 MDHEN, CDR2 SYDVKM. Deletions cut 3 bases from V and 7 bases from J, with 19 bases between. CDR3 DNA: TGTGCCAGCAGTTTGATTTCATTCGGACTGGGGAATGAGCAGTTCTTC. This codes for CASSLISFGLGNEQFF.

V is TRBV6-5 and J is TRBJ1-5, with 7 nucleotides matching TRBD1. Germline CDR1 reads MNHEY; CDR2 reads SVGAGI. Trimming removed 6 bases from V and 6 bases from J; junction bases left unmatched: 8. CDR3 size: 14 residues. Here the CDR3 DNA reads TGTGCCAGCAGGGAGAAGGGGGCAACTCAGCCCCAGCATTTT. It encodes CASREKGATQPQHF.

This chain connects TRBV28 to TRBJ1-5; D remains unclear. CDR1 is MDHEN and CDR2 is SYDVKM in the germline V gene. Trimming removed 5 bases from V and 0 bases from J, with 5 bases in between. This CDR3 has 13 amino acids. The CDR3 DNA reads as TGTGCCAGCAGTGGGGTTAGCAATCAGCCCCAGCATTTT. It encodes CASSGVSNQPQHF. Together with reference TRBV28 and TRBJ1-5, the CDR3 gives the full variable domain: DVKVTQSSRYLVKRTGEKVFLECVQDMDHENMFWYRQDPGLGLRLIYFSYDVKMKEKGDIPEGYSVSREKKERFSLILESASTNQTSMYLCASSGVSNQPQHFGDGTRLSIL.

V gene TRBV28 combines with J gene TRBJ1-2, with a tentative D call TRBD1 (6 bases). Deletions cut 7 bases from V and 0 bases from J, with 15 bases between. Germline V gene data show CDR1 as MDHEN and CDR2 as SYDVKM. CDR3 length: 15 residues. CDR3 sequence (DNA): TGTGCCAGCACCATATGGGCAGGGGCTAACTATGGCTACACCTTC. Translating gives CASTIWAGANYGYTF.

The V and J genes are TRBV6-5 and TRBJ1-1, with D hard to call. The CDR3 is 13 residues long. Germline assignment: CDR1 MNHEY and CDR2 SVGAGI. V was pared by 2 bases and J by 4 bases, with 8 bases between. CDR3 sequence: CASSYTERTEAFF. DNA for the CDR3: TGTGCCAGCAGTTACACGGAGCGCACTGAAGCTTTCTTT.

The genes are TRBV6-1 and TRBJ2-1; possibly TRBD2 for D (6 bases). The germline CDR1 and CDR2 sequences are MNHNS and SASEGT. The CDR3 spans 16 residues. Trimming took off 3 bases at V and 3 bases at J, with 15 bases between the two ends. In nucleotides, the CDR3 is TGTGCCAGCAGTGAGTGGGGGGAGACTGACTACAATGAGCAGTTCTTC. It yields the protein CASSEWGETDYNEQFF.

The rearrangement links TRBV28 to TRBJ2-1; D may be TRBD2 (7 bases). The germline V gene has CDR1 MDHEN and CDR2 SYDVKM. The length of the CDR3 is 14 residues. V was cut by 0 bases and J by 9 bases, with 12 bases left in between. DNA of the CDR3: TGTGCCAGCAGTTTATGGAGGGGGGGCGGTGAGCAGTTCTTC. Translating it yields CASSLWRGGGEQFF. Variable domain in full (rest from reference TRBV28 and TRBJ2-1): DVKVTQSSRYLVKRTGEKVFLECVQDMDHENMFWYRQDPGLGLRLIYFSYDVKMKEKGDIPEGYSVSREKKERFSLILESASTNQTSMYLCASSLWRGGGEQFFGPGTRLTVL.

The chain couples TRBV4-2 to TRBJ2-3; 8 bases agree with TRBD2. Germline CDR1 LGHNA, CDR2 YNFKEQ. Trimming cost V 1 base and J 5 bases; bases outside gene matches: 2. The CDR3 sequence is 14 residues long. CDR3 region: CASSQGGGQDTQYF. CDR3 in DNA: TGTGCCAGCAGCCAAGGCGGGGGGCAAGATACGCAGTATTTT.

This rearrangement joins TRBV30 to TRBJ1-1; D gene uncertain. The CDR3 is 13 amino acids. Germline assignment: CDR1 GTSNPN and CDR2 SVGIG (reference sequence). Trimming removed 2 bases at V and 3 bases at J, with 10 bases between. CDR3 bases: TGTGCCTGGAGTACAGAATTCCACACTGAAGCTTTCTTT. This gives the protein CAWSTEFHTEAFF.